Sequencing of this TCR beta chain was carried out in a study of neurological immune-mediated disorders. Each TCR transcript was tagged with a 10-nucleotide random UMI during 5'RACE. TCRdb analysed the 5' RACE reads with MiXCR anew, one entry per CDR3 protein. There are some 22,000 distinct CDR3 sequences in the sample; over 10% occur only once, and roughly 5% lies in the top ten. Study-level results: Because no CDR3 amino acid sequences were shared across subjects by expanded clones, private repertoires were suggested in all groups.

The time point denotes: technical triplicate 1. The sorted libraries involved the use of around 1 million CD4+ or CD8+ T cells. This CDR3 is 15 amino acids long. Trimming cost V 0 bases and J 2 bases; bases outside gene matches: 2. The V gene's germline CDR1 is KGHDR and CDR2 SFDVKD. This clonotype turned up a few times. What it binds is unknown. This receptor was taken from a female donor with HTLV-1-associated myelopathy (HAM/TSP). Sequenced: CD4+ T cells from blood. The chain uses TRBV24-1 and TRBJ2-5, with 7 bases aligning to TRBD1. This CDR3 is CATSDLARGQETQYF. The CDR3 DNA reads as TGTGCCACCAGTGATTTGGCCAGGGGGCAAGAGACCCAGTACTTC.